One and the same sample provided the 6 T cell receptor beta chains below, sequenced in a study of T cell repertoires in cytomegalovirus infection (dated by TCRdb to about 2019). The treatment or condition label here, explained by the study, means: in vitro stimulation with specific CMV peptide epitopes to enrich CMV-specific T cells. Sequenced using an Illumina HiSeq 1500. Through fastp at Q25 and MiXCR, TCRdb rebuilt clones from the public reads, retaining in-frame beta chains. Rows with a matching CDR3 protein are joined into one entry that keeps the most common DNA and genes. A total of roughly 200,000 distinct CDR3 sequences appear in this sample, 35% to 40% of them only once. The leading ten clones occupy roughly three fifths of the sample. Which antigens these TCRs recognize remains unknown. Sequenced here: CD8+ T cells from cultured PBMCs, sampled from culture after CMV antigen stimulation. Receptors originate from a human donor in good health (CMV status not recorded). Some clones in this sample may be carry-over from other donors' samples.

The CDR3: CASSLATGEGNEQFF. CDR3 bases: TGTGCCAGCAGCTTAGCGACAGGGGAGGGCAATGAGCAGTTCTTC. The chain recombines TRBV7-9 with TRBJ2-1; tentatively, D is TRBD1 (8 bases). Germline CDR1 and CDR2: SEHNR and FQNEAQ (reference sequence). The V and J ends lost 0 bases and 6 bases respectively, with 12 bases between them. CDR3 length: 15 residues. Looking up the rest from reference TRBV7-9 and TRBJ2-1 gives the full variable domain: DTGVSQNPRHKITKRGQNVTFRCDPISEHNRLYWYRQTLGQGPEFLTYFQNEAQLEKSRLLSDRFSAERPKGSFSTLEIQRTEQGDSAMYLCASSLATGEGNEQFFGPGTRLTVL.

V usage is TRBV7-2 and J usage is TRBJ1-5, with D perhaps matching TRBD1 (5 bases). Deletions cut 5 bases from V and 2 bases from J, with 16 bases between. CDR1 SGHTA and CDR2 FQGNSA come from the germline V gene. The CDR3 contains 16 residues. The CDR3 DNA reads as TGTGCCAGCAGCGGGGCGGAGGGGTCCGGCAATCAGCCCCAGCATTTT. Amino acid sequence: CASSGAEGSGNQPQHF. The variable domain in full, with the rest retrieved from reference TRBV7-2 and TRBJ1-5, is GAGVSQSPSNKVTEKGKDVELRCDPISGHTALYWYRQSLGQGLEFLIYFQGNSAPDKSGLPSDRFSAERTGGSVSTLTIQRTQQEDSAVYLCASSGAEGSGNQPQHFGDGTRLSIL.

This clonotype was observed a handful of times. J is TRBJ2-2 and V is TRBV7-9; no reliable D call. The V gene lost 2 bases and the J gene lost 0 bases, with 7 bases spanning the gap. This CDR3 comprises 15 residues. Germline CDR1 SEHNR, CDR2 FQNEAQ (reference sequence). The CDR3 DNA sequence: TGTGCCAGCAGCTTACTAAAGCCGAACACCGGGGAGCTGTTTTTT. This encodes CASSLLKPNTGELFF. Supplemented by reference TRBV7-9 and TRBJ2-2, the full variable domain reads DTGVSQNPRHKITKRGQNVTFRCDPISEHNRLYWYRQTLGQGPEFLTYFQNEAQLEKSRLLSDRFSAERPKGSFSTLEIQRTEQGDSAMYLCASSLLKPNTGELFFGEGSRLTVL.

V is TRBV20-1 and J is TRBJ2-7; no clear D gene. V dropped 3 bases and J dropped 2 bases, with 11 bases sitting between them. The germline V gene has CDR1 DFQATT and CDR2 SNEGSKA (reference sequence). The CDR3 extends over 13 amino acids. The CDR3 here is CSARTQSAYEQYF. CDR3 coding DNA: TGCAGTGCTAGGACACAATCCGCCTACGAGCAGTACTTC.

The V gene is TRBV15, the J gene TRBJ1-5, with D maybe TRBD1 (6 bases). This CDR3 region has 15 residues. Between the trimmed V and J ends, which lost 0 bases and 7 bases, there was a span of 13 bases. Germline assignment: CDR1 LNHNV and CDR2 YYDKDF (reference sequence). The CDR3: CATSREGGLGQPQHF. In nucleotides, the CDR3 is TGTGCCACCAGCAGAGAAGGGGGGCTTGGACAGCCCCAGCATTTT.

This clonotype was observed a few times. The chain uses TRBV7-6 and TRBJ2-1, with a weak D call TRBD2 (5 bases). This CDR3 is 13 amino acids long. Germline CDR1 is SGHVS and CDR2 is FNYEAQ. V was cut by 2 bases and J by 6 bases, with 8 bases left in between. This CDR3 reads CASSLREPNEQFF. CDR3 sequence (DNA): TGTGCCAGCAGCTTACGGGAACCCAATGAGCAGTTCTTC.